The clone carrying this TCR beta chain was observed a handful of times. Its antigen is as yet unknown. The V end was cut by 0 bases, the J end by 1 base, with 12 bases between. CDR1 is MNHNY, CDR2 SVGAGI, per germline (reference sequence). This CDR3 has 16 amino acids. This entry is derived from a study of OX40 agonist ivuxolimab in advanced cancers. On the study more broadly: In this trial design, patients received ivuxolimab intravenously at 0.01 to 10 mg/kg every 2 weeks. Averaging about 60 years in age, with a range of about 23 to 79, the cohort was 65% to 90% male.

The table came from immunoSEQ multiplex PCR; TCRdb's copy has only in-frame clones and leaves some out. The sample holds some 26,000 clones, around four fifths seen once. Study results and caveats: Among the lowest peripheral clonal expansion occurred in 0.1-3.0 mg/kg partial responders. The mean number of expanded clones was higher in CD8+ T cells than in CD4+.

Sequences were derived from CD4+ or CD8+ T cells sorted from blood, sampled in a trial of the OX40 agonist ivuxolimab. The V gene is TRBV6-6, the J gene TRBJ1-1, with a possible D match to TRBD1 (5 bases). The clonotype was recovered from an adult with an advanced solid tumor such as melanoma, head and neck, liver or kidney cancer. The CDR3 loop is CASSYSTGAENTEAFF. The CDR3, as DNA: TGTGCCAGCAGTTACTCGACTGGGGCGGAGAACACTGAAGCTTTCTTT.